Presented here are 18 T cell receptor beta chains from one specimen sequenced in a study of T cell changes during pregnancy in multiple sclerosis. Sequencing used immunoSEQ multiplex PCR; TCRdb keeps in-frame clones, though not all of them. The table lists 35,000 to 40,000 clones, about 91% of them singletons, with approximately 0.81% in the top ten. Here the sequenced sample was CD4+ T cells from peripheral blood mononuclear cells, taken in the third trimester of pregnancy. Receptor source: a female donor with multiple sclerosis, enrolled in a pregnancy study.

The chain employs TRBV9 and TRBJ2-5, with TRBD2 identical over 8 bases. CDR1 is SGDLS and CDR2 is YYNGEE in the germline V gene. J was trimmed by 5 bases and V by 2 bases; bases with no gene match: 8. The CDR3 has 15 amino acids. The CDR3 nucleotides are TGTGCCAGCAGCGTGTCTCACGGGAGGGTCGAGACCCAGTACTTC. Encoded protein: CASSVSHGRVETQYF.

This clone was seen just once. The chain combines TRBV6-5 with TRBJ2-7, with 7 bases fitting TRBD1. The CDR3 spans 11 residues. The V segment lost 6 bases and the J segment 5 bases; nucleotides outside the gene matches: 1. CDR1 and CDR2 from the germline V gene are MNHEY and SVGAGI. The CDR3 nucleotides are TGTGCCAGCAGACAGGGGAACGAGCAGTACTTC. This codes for CASRQGNEQYF.

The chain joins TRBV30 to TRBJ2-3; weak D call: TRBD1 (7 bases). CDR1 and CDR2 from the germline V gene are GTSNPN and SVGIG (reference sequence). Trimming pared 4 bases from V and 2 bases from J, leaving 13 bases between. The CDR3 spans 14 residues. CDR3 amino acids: CAWTEGAATDTQYF. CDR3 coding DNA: TGTGCCTGGACGGAGGGGGCTGCCACAGATACGCAGTATTTT.

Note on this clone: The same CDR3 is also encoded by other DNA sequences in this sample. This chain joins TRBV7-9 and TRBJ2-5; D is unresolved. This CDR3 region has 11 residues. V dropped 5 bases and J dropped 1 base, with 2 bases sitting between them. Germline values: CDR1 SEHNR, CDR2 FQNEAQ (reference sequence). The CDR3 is CASSLQETQYF. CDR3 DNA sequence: TGTGCCAGCAGCCTCCAAGAGACCCAGTACTTC.

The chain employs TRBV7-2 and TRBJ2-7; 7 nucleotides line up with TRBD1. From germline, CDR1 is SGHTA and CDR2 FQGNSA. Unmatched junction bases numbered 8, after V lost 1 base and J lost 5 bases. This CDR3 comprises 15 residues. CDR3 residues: CASSLVQGQFHEQYF. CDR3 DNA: TGTGCCAGCAGCTTAGTACAGGGACAGTTCCACGAGCAGTACTTC.

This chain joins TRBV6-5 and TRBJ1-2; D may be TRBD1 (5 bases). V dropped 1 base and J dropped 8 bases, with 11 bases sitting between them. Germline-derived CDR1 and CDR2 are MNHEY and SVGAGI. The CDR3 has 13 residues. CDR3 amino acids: CASSYWGGVGYTF. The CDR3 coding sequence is TGTGCCAGCAGTTACTGGGGAGGGGTGGGCTACACCTTC.

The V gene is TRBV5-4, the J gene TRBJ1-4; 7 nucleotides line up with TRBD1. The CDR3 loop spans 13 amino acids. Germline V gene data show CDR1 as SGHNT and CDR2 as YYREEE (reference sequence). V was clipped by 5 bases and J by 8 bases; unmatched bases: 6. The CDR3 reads CASRQQGREKLFF. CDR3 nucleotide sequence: TGTGCCAGCAGGCAACAGGGGAGGGAAAAACTGTTTTTT.

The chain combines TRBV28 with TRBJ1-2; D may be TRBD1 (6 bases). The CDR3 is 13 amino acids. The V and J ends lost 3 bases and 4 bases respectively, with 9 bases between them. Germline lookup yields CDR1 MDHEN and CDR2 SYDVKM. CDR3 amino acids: CASSLGHLYGYTF. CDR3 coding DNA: TGTGCCAGCAGTTTGGGACATCTCTATGGCTACACCTTC.

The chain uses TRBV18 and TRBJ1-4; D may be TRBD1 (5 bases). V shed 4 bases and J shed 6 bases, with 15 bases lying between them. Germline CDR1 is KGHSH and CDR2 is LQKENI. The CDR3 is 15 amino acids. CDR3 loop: CASSRNLGEDEKLFF. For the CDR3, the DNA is TGTGCCAGCTCACGAAATTTAGGGGAGGATGAAAAACTGTTTTTT.

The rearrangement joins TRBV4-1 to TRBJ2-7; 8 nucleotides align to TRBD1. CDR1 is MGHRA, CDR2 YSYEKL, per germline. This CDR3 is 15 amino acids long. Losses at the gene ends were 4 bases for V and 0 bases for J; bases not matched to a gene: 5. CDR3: CASSRGQGLSYEQYF. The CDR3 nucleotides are TGCGCCAGCAGCCGAGGACAGGGCCTCTCCTACGAGCAGTACTTC.

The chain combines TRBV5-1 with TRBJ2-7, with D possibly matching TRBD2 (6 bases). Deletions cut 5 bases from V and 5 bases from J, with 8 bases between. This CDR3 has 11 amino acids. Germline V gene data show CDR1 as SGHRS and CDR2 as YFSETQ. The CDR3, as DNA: TGCGCCAGCAGGGGCGGGAACGAGCAGTACTTC. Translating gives CASRGGNEQYF.

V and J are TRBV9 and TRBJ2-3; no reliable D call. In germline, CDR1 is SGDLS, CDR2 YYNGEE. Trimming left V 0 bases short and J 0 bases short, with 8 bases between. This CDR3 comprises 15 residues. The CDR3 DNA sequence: TGTGCCAGCAGCGTAGGGGCCCTAAGCACAGATACGCAGTATTTT. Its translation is CASSVGALSTDTQYF.

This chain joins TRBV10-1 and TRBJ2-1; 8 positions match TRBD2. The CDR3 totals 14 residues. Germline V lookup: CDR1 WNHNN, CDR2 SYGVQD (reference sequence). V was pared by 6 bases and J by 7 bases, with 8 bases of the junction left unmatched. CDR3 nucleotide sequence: TGCGCCAGCAGCACGGCCCGGGGGGGTAATGAGCAGTTCTTC. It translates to CASSTARGGNEQFF.

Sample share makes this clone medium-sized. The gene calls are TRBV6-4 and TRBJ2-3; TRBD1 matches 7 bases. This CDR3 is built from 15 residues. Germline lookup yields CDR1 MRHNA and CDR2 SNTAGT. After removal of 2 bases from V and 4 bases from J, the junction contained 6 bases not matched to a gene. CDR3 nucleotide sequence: TGTGCCAGCAGTGACCAAGGGGGCGCGGCAGATACGCAGTATTTT. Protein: CASSDQGGAADTQYF.

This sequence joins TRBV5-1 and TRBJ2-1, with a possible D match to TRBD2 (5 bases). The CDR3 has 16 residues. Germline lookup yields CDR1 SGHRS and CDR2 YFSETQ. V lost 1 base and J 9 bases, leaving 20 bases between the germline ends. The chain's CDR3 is CASSLLAGSVKGEQFF. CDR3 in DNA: TGCGCCAGCAGCTTGTTGGCGGGTTCTGTGAAGGGTGAGCAGTTCTTC.

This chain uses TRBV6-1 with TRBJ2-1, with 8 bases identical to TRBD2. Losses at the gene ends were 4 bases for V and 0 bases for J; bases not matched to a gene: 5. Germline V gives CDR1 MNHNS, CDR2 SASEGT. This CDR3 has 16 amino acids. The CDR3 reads CASSVLGTSSYNEQFF. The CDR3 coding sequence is TGTGCCAGCAGTGTTCTTGGGACTAGCTCCTACAATGAGCAGTTCTTC.

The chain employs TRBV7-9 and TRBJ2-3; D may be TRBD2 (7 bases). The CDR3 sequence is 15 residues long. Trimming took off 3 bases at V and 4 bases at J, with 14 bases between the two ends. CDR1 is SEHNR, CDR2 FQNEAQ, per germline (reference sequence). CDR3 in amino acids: CASSLRGRAADTQYF. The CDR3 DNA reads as TGTGCCAGCAGCTTGAGGGGGAGGGCAGCAGATACGCAGTATTTT.

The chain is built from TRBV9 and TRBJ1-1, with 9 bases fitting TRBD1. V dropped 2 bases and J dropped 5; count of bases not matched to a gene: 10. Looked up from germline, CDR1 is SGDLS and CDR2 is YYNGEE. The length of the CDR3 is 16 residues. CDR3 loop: CASSVNRGPVGTEAFF. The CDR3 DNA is TGTGCCAGCAGCGTCAACAGGGGGCCAGTGGGAACTGAAGCTTTCTTT.